These 2 T cell receptor beta chains were sequenced from one sample in a study of Ad26.COV2.S vaccination and SARS-CoV-2 variants. Libraries were prepared by immunoSEQ multiplex PCR; TCRdb keeps only in-frame clonotypes and omits some of them. The sample comprises roughly 420,000 clones, roughly 90% of which are singletons, and 3.5% to 4% rests with the top ten. Stated treatment: over 15 received Ad26.COV2.S at low or high dose, single or two shots; five or six received placebo; per-sample allocation not given. Following the first vaccine or placebo injection, samples were taken on day 63. The material sequenced was peripheral blood, taken in a trial of Ad26.COV2.S vaccine versus placebo. Receptor source: a person aged 18-60 years who received the Ad26.COV2.S COVID-19 vaccine or a placebo.

J is TRBJ1-2 and V is TRBV9, with D uncertain. Trimming removed 3 bases from V and 4 bases from J, with 10 bases in between. The CDR3 is 13 amino acids. In germline, CDR1 is SGDLS, CDR2 YYNGEE. CDR3 nucleotides: TGTGCCAGCAGCGAAGGTCCGGGCTATGGCTACACCTTC. Its translation is CASSEGPGYGYTF. Filled out from reference TRBV9 and TRBJ1-2, the complete variable domain reads DSGVTQTPKHLITATGQRVTLRCSPRSGDLSVYWYQQSLDQGLQFLIQYYNGEERAKGNILERFSAQQFPDLHSELNLSSLELGDSALYFCASSEGPGYGYTFGSGTRLTVV.

This chain uses TRBV29-1 with TRBJ2-1, with D perhaps TRBD1 or TRBD2 (5 bases each). Per germline, CDR1 SQVTM and CDR2 ANQGSEA. V was shortened by 6 bases and J by 9 bases, with 12 bases between the two germline ends. CDR3 length: 11 residues. CDR3 DNA: TGCAGCGTATCCGGGACCTTTGAGCAGTTCTTC. This encodes CSVSGTFEQFF.